This T cell receptor (beta chain) is from a study of blood T cell repertoires in COVID-19. Study overall: The United States, Italy and Spain were the sources of the acute and convalescent COVID-19 samples.

Followed longitudinally, the Seattle patients had been enrolled during active infection. In the study's own analysis: The authors estimated nucleated cell counts from reference gene primer amplification. The protocol was immunoSEQ multiplex PCR, while the TCRdb copy is restricted to in-frame clones and leaves out a portion. The DNA was the basis for D and trimming; V, J and clone size are from that table. The sample lists about 310,000 clones; roughly 90% were seen once. The germline V gene encodes CDR1 KGHSH and CDR2 LQKENI. V dropped 3 bases and J dropped 2; count of bases not matched to a gene: 6. The CDR3 covers 18 residues.

The gene calls are TRBV18 and TRBJ2-5; 16 nucleotides match TRBD2. This receptor was identified in a woman in her twenties or thirties with COVID-19, enrolled during active disease. Sequenced sample: peripheral blood. The CDR3 reads CASSPGLAGGPNQETQYF. CDR3 DNA sequence: TGTGCCAGCTCACCGGGACTAGCGGGAGGGCCGAATCAAGAGACCCAGTACTTC.